Given below is one T cell receptor (beta chain) in context. The data were taken from a study of OX40 agonist ivuxolimab in advanced cancers. Profiled with immunoSEQ multiplex PCR; TCRdb holds only in-frame clones, not every one. Of approximately 15,000 clones detected, approximately 80% appear once; the ten largest clones hold 30% to 35%. The specimen comprised CD4+ or CD8+ T cells sorted from blood, sampled in a trial of the OX40 agonist ivuxolimab. The sequence was collected from an adult with an advanced solid tumor such as melanoma, head and neck, liver or kidney cancer.

The CDR3, as DNA: TGTGCCAGCAGTTCCGGGACCTTCGAAAAACTGTTTTTT. This codes for CASSSGTFEKLFF. The rearrangement links TRBV27 to TRBJ1-4; perhaps TRBD1 as D (5 bases). V gave up 4 bases and J gave up 8 bases, with 11 bases separating them. The CDR3 is 13 amino acids. Germline V gene data show CDR1 as MNHEY and CDR2 as SMNVEV (reference sequence).